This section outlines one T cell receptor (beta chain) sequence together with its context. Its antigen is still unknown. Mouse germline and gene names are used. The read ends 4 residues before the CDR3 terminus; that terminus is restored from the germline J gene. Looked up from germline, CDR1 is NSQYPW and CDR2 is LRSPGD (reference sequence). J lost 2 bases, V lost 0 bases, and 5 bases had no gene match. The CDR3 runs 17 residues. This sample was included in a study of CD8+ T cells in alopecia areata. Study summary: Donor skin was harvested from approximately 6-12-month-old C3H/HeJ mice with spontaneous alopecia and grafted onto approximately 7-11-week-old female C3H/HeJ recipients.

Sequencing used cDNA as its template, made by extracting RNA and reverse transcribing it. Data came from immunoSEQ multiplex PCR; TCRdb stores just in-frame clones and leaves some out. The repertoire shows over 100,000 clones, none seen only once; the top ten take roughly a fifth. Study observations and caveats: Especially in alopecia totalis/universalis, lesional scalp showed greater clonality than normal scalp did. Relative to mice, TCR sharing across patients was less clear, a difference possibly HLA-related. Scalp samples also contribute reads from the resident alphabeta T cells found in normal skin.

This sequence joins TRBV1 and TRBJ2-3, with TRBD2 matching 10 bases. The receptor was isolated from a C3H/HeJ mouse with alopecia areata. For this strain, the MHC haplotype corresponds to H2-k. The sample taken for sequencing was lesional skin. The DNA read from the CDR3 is TGCACCTGCAGTGCAGATCCGACTGGGGGGACTGCAGAA. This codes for CTCSADPTGGTAE. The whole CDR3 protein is CTCSADPTGGTAETLYF.